The clone carrying this T cell receptor beta chain was seen ten or more times. This CDR3 has 14 residues. Germline V lookup: CDR1 LGHNA, CDR2 YSLEER. V was cut by 0 bases and J by 2 bases, with 7 bases left in between. Time point reported: newly diagnosed GD, antithyroid drugs for less than 3 months. From RNA extracted from PBMCs, the TCR library was made. The data stem from a study of regulatory T cells in long-lasting Graves disease. Library construction for TCR beta used iRepertoire HTBI primers and Arm-PCR of CDR3 regions. MiXCR, run by TCRdb on the multiplex PCR reads, gives a single entry per CDR3 protein. The table includes some 370,000 distinct CDR3 sequences, roughly 12% detected once. This sample was also put to use in a study of T cells in Graves' hyperthyroidism and ophthalmopathy.

The material sequenced was peripheral blood mononuclear cells (PBMCs), taken at new diagnosis, from a patient treated with antithyroid drugs. The sequence was obtained from a woman aged 18-29 years with Graves disease. V and J are TRBV4-3 and TRBJ2-5; perhaps TRBD1 as D (5 bases). The CDR3 reads CASSQETEQETQYF. In nucleotides, the CDR3 is TGCGCCAGCAGCCAAGAGACAGAGCAAGAGACCCAGTACTTC.